This T cell receptor (beta chain) was retrieved from a study of CD8 T cells in Susac syndrome. RNA totalling roughly 0.45 to 1 ug underwent reverse transcription with random hexamers. TCRdb re-called the immunoSEQ multiplex PCR reads through MiXCR, storing one row per CDR3 protein. The data show 75,000 or so distinct CDR3 sequences, about 94% seen once. V was pared by 5 bases and J by 8 bases, with 13 bases between. The CDR3 runs to 12 residues. CDR1 is GTSNPN, CDR2 SVGIG, per germline (reference sequence). The V gene is TRBV30, the J gene TRBJ1-5; D uncertain. This clonotype was obtained from a human donor with Susac syndrome. The sample consisted of CD8+ T cells from PBMCs. This CDR3 is CAWDVGKEPQHF. The DNA of the CDR3 is TGTGCCTGGGACGTCGGCAAAGAGCCCCAGCATTTT.